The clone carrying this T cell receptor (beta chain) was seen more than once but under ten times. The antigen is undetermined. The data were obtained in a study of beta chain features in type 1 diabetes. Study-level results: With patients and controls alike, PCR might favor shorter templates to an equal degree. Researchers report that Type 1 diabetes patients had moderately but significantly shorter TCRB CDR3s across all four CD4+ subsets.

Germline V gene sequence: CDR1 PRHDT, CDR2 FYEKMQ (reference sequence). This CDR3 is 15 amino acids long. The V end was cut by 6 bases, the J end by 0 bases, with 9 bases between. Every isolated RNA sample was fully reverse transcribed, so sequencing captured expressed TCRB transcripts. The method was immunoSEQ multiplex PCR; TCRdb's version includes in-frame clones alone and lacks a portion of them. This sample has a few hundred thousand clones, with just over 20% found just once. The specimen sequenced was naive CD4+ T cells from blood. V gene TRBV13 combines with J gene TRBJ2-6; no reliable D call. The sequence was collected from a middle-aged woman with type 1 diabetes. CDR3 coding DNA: TGTGCCAGCAGTTCGGGTTACTCTGGGGCCAACGTCCTGACTTTC. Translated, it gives CASSSGYSGANVLTF.